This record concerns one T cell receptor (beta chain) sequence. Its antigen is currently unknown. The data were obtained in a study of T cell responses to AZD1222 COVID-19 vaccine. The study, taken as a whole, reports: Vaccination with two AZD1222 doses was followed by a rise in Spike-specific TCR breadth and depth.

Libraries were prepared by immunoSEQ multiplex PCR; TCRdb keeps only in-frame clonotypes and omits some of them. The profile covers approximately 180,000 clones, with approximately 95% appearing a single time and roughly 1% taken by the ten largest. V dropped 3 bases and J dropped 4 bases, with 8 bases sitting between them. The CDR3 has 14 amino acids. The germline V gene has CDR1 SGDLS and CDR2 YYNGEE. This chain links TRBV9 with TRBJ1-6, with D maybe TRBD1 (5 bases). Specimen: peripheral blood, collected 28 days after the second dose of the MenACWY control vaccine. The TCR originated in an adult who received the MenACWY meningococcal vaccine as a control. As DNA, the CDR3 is TGTGCCAGCAGCGGGGGACTGTATAATTCACCCCTCCACTTT. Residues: CASSGGLYNSPLHF.